Described below is a single T cell receptor beta chain sequence and its context. This record comes from a study of blood T cell repertoires in COVID-19. About the research overall: Some COVID-19 samples were acute and others convalescent; all came from the United States, Italy and Spain. Sources were T cells, B-cell-depleted T cells, or PBMCs; the material itself was cDNA or gDNA.

Source study methods: Estimation of nucleated cell counts relied on the amplification of reference gene primers. The repertoire was sequenced with immunoSEQ multiplex PCR; TCRdb's copy has only in-frame clones and lacks some. Clone size and the V and J calls come from that table; the DNA yielded D and trimming. The data hold roughly 100,000 clones, with around 90% observed a single time. V dropped 4 bases and J dropped 4 bases, with 15 bases sitting between them. The CDR3 is 15 residues long. Germline-derived CDR1 and CDR2 are SNHLY and FYNNEI. The receptor was isolated from a man aged 50-59 years with active or convalescent COVID-19. The source material was peripheral blood. The chain is built from TRBV2 and TRBJ2-3; D is possibly TRBD1 (5 bases). CDR3 sequence (DNA): TGTGCCAGCAGTGTTCAGGGTGGGGTGTCAGATACGCAGTATTTT. It yields the protein CASSVQGGVSDTQYF.